One and the same sample provided the 15 T cell receptor beta chains below, sequenced in a study of siplizumab effects on memory and regulatory T cells. Data came from immunoSEQ multiplex PCR; TCRdb stores just in-frame clones and leaves some out. The data show approximately 65,000 clones, around 79% seen once. Source material: memory CD4+ T cells sorted from blood. The receptors originated from a human donor in good health.

The count of this clone is one. The V and J genes are TRBV10-1 and TRBJ1-1; the D is unclear. The CDR3 runs to 13 residues. Per germline, CDR1 WNHNN and CDR2 SYGVQD (reference sequence). The ends were cut back, 5 bases at V and 0 bases at J, with 7 bases in the middle. CDR3 sequence reads: CASSREMNTEAFF. CDR3 nucleotides: TGCGCCAGCAGTAGGGAAATGAACACTGAAGCTTTCTTT.

The chain uses TRBV5-1 and TRBJ2-1; D is possibly TRBD2 (5 bases). The CDR3 has 15 residues. Germline V CDR1 and CDR2: SGHRS, YFSETQ. The V end lost 2 bases, the J end lost 1 base, and 10 bases lay between the germline ends. CDR3 DNA sequence: TGCGCCAGCAGCTTCGGGGAAGGGTCCTACAATGAGCAGTTCTTC. Translating gives CASSFGEGSYNEQFF.

The V and J genes are TRBV19 and TRBJ2-1, with TRBD1 matching 7 bases. This CDR3 spans 13 amino acids. Looked up from germline, CDR1 is LNHDA and CDR2 is SQIVND (reference sequence). Trimming removed 6 bases from V and 4 bases from J; junction bases left unmatched: 3. The CDR3 sequence is CASRDRPYNEQFF. The CDR3 region has the DNA TGTGCCAGTAGGGACAGGCCTTACAATGAGCAGTTCTTC.

The V gene is TRBV4-3, the J gene TRBJ1-3; TRBD1 matches at 7 bases. The CDR3 runs to 15 residues. Germline values: CDR1 LGHNA, CDR2 YSLEER. V dropped 1 base and J dropped 3; count of bases not matched to a gene: 3. CDR3 sequence reads: CASSQAGQRGNTIYF. Here the CDR3 DNA reads TGCGCCAGCAGCCAAGCGGGACAGCGTGGAAACACCATATATTTT.

The chain combines TRBV7-9 with TRBJ1-1; 7 bases agree with TRBD1. The CDR3 covers 14 residues. CDR1 is SEHNR and CDR2 is FQNEAQ in the germline V gene (reference sequence). Trimming removed 6 bases from V and 1 base from J; junction bases left unmatched: 5. Written as DNA, the CDR3 is TGTGCCAGCAGAACCGACAGGGCGAACACTGAAGCTTTCTTT. Translating gives CASRTDRANTEAFF.

The chain has TRBV25-1 and TRBJ2-4, with D possibly matching TRBD1 (6 bases). Looked up from germline, CDR1 is MGHDK and CDR2 is SYGVNS. The V end was cut by 2 bases, the J end by 4 bases, with 9 bases between. The length of the CDR3 is 14 residues. CDR3 loop: CASSEVGTKNIQYF. As DNA, the CDR3 is TGTGCCAGCAGTGAAGTCGGGACAAAAAACATTCAGTACTTC.

The chain is built from TRBV9 and TRBJ1-2; 9 bases match TRBD1. V lost 4 bases, J lost 3 bases, and 4 bases stayed unmatched. This CDR3 is built from 14 residues. Looked up from germline, CDR1 is SGDLS and CDR2 is YYNGEE. The CDR3 DNA is TGTGCCAGCAGCCTACGGACAGGGGACTATGGCTACACCTTC. It specifies CASSLRTGDYGYTF.

This rearrangement joins TRBV7-3 to TRBJ2-7; no definite D call. Germline values: CDR1 SGHTA, CDR2 FQGTGA. The CDR3 runs 15 residues. Trimming removed 2 bases at V and 4 bases at J, with 15 bases between. In DNA, the CDR3 is TGTGCCAGCAGCTTAGCTTCCGGGCCTCAATACGAGCAGTACTTC. This sequence encodes CASSLASGPQYEQYF.

This clone was found a few times. The V and J genes are TRBV7-9 and TRBJ1-3; D remains unclear. The ends were cut back, 5 bases at V and 0 bases at J, with 14 bases in the middle. This CDR3 comprises 16 residues. CDR1 is SEHNR and CDR2 is FQNEAQ in the germline V gene (reference sequence). The CDR3 DNA sequence: TGTGCCAGCAGCGACACGAAACAGCGCTCTGGAAACACCATATATTTT. The encoded protein is CASSDTKQRSGNTIYF.

The rearrangement links TRBV2 to TRBJ2-1; TRBD2 aligns across 14 bases. Germline CDR1 and CDR2: SNHLY and FYNNEI. V was clipped by 6 bases and J by 2 bases; unmatched bases: 12. The CDR3 loop spans 19 amino acids. The CDR3 sequence is CASRPGTVTSGGAYNEQFF. CDR3 sequence (DNA): TGTGCCAGCAGACCCGGGACAGTGACTAGCGGGGGGGCCTACAATGAGCAGTTCTTC.

This chain connects TRBV30 to TRBJ2-7, with TRBD1 identical over 10 bases. V shed 4 bases and J 5 bases; nucleotides not matched to a gene: 8. This CDR3 region has 14 residues. Germline values: CDR1 GTSNPN, CDR2 SVGIG (reference sequence). This CDR3 is CAWTGRDRGHEQYF. CDR3 nucleotides: TGTGCCTGGACCGGTAGGGACAGGGGTCACGAGCAGTACTTC.

This chain connects TRBV6-6 to TRBJ2-4; D gene uncertain. Germline loops: CDR1 MNHNY, CDR2 SVGAGI (reference sequence). V lost 3 bases to trimming and J lost 5 bases, with 5 bases between them. The CDR3 spans 12 residues. The CDR3 sequence: CASSYMENIQYF. As DNA, the CDR3 is TGTGCCAGCAGTTATATGGAAAACATTCAGTACTTC.

The chain links TRBV28 to TRBJ1-1; D remains unclear. This CDR3 has 13 amino acids. Trimming removed 7 bases at V and 0 bases at J, with 9 bases between. Germline-derived CDR1 and CDR2 are MDHEN and SYDVKM. The CDR3 here is CASMRWLNTEAFF. In DNA, the CDR3 is TGTGCCAGCATGCGTTGGTTGAACACTGAAGCTTTCTTT.

The genes are TRBV29-1 and TRBJ1-2; 7 positions agree with TRBD1. Germline assignment: CDR1 SQVTM and CDR2 ANQGSEA. The V gene end was trimmed by 2 bases and the J gene end by 3 bases; junction bases not matched to a gene: 6. The CDR3 length is 14 residues. The CDR3 sequence is CSVERRDSYYGYTF. CDR3 nucleotides: TGCAGCGTTGAACGTCGGGACAGCTACTATGGCTACACCTTC.

V gene TRBV19 combines with J gene TRBJ2-5, with 12 bases lining up with TRBD2. Germline CDR1 reads LNHDA; CDR2 reads SQIVND (reference sequence). Trimming cost V 5 bases and J 3 bases; bases outside gene matches: 4. The CDR3 totals 15 residues. The CDR3: CASSSASGGEETQYF. The CDR3 nucleotides read TGTGCCAGTAGTTCCGCTAGCGGGGGGGAAGAGACCCAGTACTTC.